This TCR beta chain was captured in a study of cytomegalovirus exposure and HLA in healthy donors. Study in general: Samples from HLA-typed donors yielded some 85 million unique TCRs in an early data release. Overall study results and limits: According to an earlier analysis, most TCR beta V segments yielded productive rearrangements about 87% or about 30% of the time. A further, later analysis showed that HLA-associated TCR beta chains (compared with equally common others) were more clonally expanded. The CMV antigen specificity of a few CMV-associated chains was confirmed through in vitro analysis.

A multiplex PCR was run with 60 Vbeta primers and 13 Jbeta primers. This table comes from immunoSEQ multiplex PCR, and its TCRdb copy is limited to in-frame clones, with some not included. This table has 150,000 to 200,000 clones, 70% appearing once. As concerns this clone: Its antigen remains unknown.

Sequencing was done on a sample of PBMCs. This receptor was identified in a man younger than 35 in good health and CMV-seropositive.

The CDR3 reads CASRRQRGGSYEQYV. The CDR3 nucleotides are TGTGCCAGCAGAAGACAGCGGGGGGGGTCCTACGAGCAGTACGTC. The chain joins TRBV6-1 to TRBJ2-7; TRBD2 matches 10 bases. V trimming: 6 bases; J trimming: 1 base; junction bases outside the gene matches: 6. Germline V gives CDR1 MNHNS, CDR2 SASEGT. CDR3 length: 15 amino acids.